The next 5 T cell receptor beta chains were all read from a single sample in a study of patients and donors after allogeneic stem cell transplantation. TCRdb reanalysed the RT-PCR reads using MiXCR and keeps one entry per CDR3 protein. Found here are some 960,000 distinct CDR3 sequences, about a sixth of them singletons; the top ten hold 5% to 7.5%. Sequencing used blood, either unsorted or a sorted T cell fraction (not recorded which). The receptors were gathered from a human donor who was either an allogeneic HSCT recipient or a stem cell or donor lymphocyte infusion donor (not recorded which). It is not recorded whose cells these are; they may come from a transplant donor.

The V gene is TRBV27, the J gene TRBJ2-7; D gene ambiguous. The ends were cut back, 3 bases at V and 2 bases at J, with 14 bases in the middle. This CDR3 has 15 residues. CDR1 is MNHEY, CDR2 SMNVEV, per germline (reference sequence). The CDR3 DNA follows: TGTGCCAGCAGTTTTACAGCGCATAGACCCTACGAGCAGTACTTC. Protein: CASSFTAHRPYEQYF.

This clonotype appeared a few times. The chain joins TRBV5-1 to TRBJ2-7; 7 positions match TRBD1. The length of the CDR3 is 16 residues. CDR1 is SGHRS, CDR2 YFSETQ, per germline. Germline trimming cut 0 bases from V and 0 bases from J; bases unmatched to any gene: 6. The CDR3 reads CASSLVIGTVSYEQYF. The CDR3 DNA sequence: TGCGCCAGCAGCTTGGTTATAGGGACAGTCTCCTACGAGCAGTACTTC.

The sample holds many counts of this clonotype. The V call is TRBV5-1, the J call TRBJ2-1; 7 nucleotides line up with TRBD1. The CDR3 has 14 residues. V trimming: 0 bases; J trimming: 5 bases; junction bases outside the gene matches: 2. Looked up from germline, CDR1 is SGHRS and CDR2 is YFSETQ. CDR3 residues: CASSLGQGNNEQFF. The CDR3 nucleotides are TGCGCCAGCAGCTTGGGACAGGGTAACAATGAGCAGTTCTTC.

This clonotype turned up a few times. The chain carries TRBV27 and TRBJ2-3, with a possible D match to TRBD2 (6 bases). This CDR3 has 19 amino acids. Germline CDR1 reads MNHEY; CDR2 reads SMNVEV (reference sequence). The V gene lost 0 bases and the J gene lost 4 bases, with 23 bases spanning the gap. The CDR3 here is CASSLSLEGGRLPPDTQYF. Written as DNA, the CDR3 is TGTGCCAGCAGTTTATCACTAGAAGGAGGGCGACTCCCCCCAGATACGCAGTATTTT.

The V call is TRBV5-1, the J call TRBJ1-5; D is unclear. From germline, CDR1 is SGHRS and CDR2 YFSETQ. There are 15 residues in the CDR3. Trimming removed 0 bases from V and 1 base from J, with 8 bases in between. CDR3 residues: CASSLEHGSNQPQHF. CDR3 nucleotide sequence: TGCGCCAGCAGCTTGGAGCATGGGAGCAATCAGCCCCAGCATTTT.